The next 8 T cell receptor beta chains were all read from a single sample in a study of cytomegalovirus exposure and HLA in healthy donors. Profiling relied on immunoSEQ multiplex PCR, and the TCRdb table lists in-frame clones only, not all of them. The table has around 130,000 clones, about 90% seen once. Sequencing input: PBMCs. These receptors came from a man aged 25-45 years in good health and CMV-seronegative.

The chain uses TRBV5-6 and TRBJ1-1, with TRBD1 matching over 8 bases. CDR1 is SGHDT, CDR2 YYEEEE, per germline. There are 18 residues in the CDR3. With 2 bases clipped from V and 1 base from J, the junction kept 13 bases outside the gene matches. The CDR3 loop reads CASSFLTGEVLGNTEAFF. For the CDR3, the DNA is TGTGCCAGCAGCTTTTTGACAGGGGAGGTCCTGGGGAACACTGAAGCTTTCTTT.

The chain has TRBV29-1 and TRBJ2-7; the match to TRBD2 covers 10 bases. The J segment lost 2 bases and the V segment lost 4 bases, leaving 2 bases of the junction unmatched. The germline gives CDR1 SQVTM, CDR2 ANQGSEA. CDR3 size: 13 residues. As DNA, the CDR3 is TGCAGCGTTGGGACTAGCGGAACCTACGAGCAGTACTTC. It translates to CSVGTSGTYEQYF.

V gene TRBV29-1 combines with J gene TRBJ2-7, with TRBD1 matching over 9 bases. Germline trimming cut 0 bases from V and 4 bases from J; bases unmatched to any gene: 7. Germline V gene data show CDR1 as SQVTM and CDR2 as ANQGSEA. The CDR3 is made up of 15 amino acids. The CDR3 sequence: CSVEEGRTGEYEQYF. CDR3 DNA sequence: TGCAGCGTTGAAGAAGGCCGGACAGGGGAGTACGAGCAGTACTTC.

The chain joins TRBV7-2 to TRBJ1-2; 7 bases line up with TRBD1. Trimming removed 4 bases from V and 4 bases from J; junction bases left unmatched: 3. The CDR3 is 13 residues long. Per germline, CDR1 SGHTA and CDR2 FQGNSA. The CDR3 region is CASSSGQLYGYTF. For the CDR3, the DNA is TGTGCCAGCAGCTCGGGACAGCTCTATGGCTACACCTTC.

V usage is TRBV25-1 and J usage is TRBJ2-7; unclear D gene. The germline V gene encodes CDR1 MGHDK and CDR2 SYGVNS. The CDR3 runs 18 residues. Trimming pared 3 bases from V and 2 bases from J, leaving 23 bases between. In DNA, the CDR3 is TGTGCCAGCAGTGATAGTTTAAGAGGTTTTTCGACGGCCTACGAGCAGTACTTC. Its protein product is CASSDSLRGFSTAYEQYF.

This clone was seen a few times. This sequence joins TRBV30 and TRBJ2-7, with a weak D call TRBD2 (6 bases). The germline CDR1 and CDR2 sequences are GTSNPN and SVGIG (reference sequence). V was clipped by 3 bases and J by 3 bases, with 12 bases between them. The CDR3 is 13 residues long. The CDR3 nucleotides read TGTGCCTGGAGATCATGGGGAGGCTACGAGCAGTACTTC. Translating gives CAWRSWGGYEQYF.

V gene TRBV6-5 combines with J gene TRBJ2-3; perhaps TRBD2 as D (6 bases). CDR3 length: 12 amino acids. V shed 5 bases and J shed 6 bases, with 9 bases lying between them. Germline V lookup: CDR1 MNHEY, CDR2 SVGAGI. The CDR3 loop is CASSPGVDTQYF. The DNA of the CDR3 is TGTGCCAGCAGTCCGGGAGTGGATACGCAGTATTTT.

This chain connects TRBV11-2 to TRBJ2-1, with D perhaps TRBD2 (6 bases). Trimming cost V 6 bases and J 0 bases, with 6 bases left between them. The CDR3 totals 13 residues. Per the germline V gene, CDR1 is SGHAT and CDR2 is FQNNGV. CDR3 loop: CASRGGSYNEQFF. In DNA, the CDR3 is TGTGCCAGCAGGGGGGGCTCCTACAATGAGCAGTTCTTC.